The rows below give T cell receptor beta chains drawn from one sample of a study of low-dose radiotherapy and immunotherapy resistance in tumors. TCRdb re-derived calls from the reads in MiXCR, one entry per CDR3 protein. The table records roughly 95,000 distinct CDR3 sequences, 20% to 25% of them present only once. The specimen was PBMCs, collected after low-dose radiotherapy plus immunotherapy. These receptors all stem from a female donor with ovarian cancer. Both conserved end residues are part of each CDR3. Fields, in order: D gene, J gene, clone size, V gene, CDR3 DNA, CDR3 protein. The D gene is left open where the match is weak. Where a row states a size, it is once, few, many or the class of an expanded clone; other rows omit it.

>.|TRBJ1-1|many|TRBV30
TGTGCCTGGAGTGTACCACCGAACACTGAAGCTTTCTTT
CAWSVPPNTEAFF
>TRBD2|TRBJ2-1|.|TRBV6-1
TGTGCCAGCAGTGAATTGCTAGCGGGAGTGCTGAAGAGTAATGAGCAGTTCTTC
CASSELLAGVLKSNEQFF
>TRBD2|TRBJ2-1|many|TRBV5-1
TGCGCCAGCAGCTTGGGACTAGCGGTTCGGAGCTCCTACAATGAGCAGTTCTTC
CASSLGLAVRSSYNEQFF
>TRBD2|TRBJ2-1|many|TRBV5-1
TGCGCCAGCAGCTTGGCACTAGCGGGGGGCGATGAGCAGTTCTTC
CASSLALAGGDEQFF
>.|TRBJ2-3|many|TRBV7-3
TGTGCCAGCAGCCCTCAGACCACAGATACGCAGTATTTT
CASSPQTTDTQYF
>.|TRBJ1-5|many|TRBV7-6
TGTGCCAGCAGCGCGGACGGATATCAGCCCCAGCATTTT
CASSADGYQPQHF
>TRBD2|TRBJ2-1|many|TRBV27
TGTGCCAGCAGCTCCCTACCCCTAGCGGGAGGGCACAATGAGCAGTTCTTC
CASSSLPLAGGHNEQFF
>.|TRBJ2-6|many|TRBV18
TGTGCCAGCTCACTAGGACAGACTGGGGCCAACGTCCTGACTTTC
CASSLGQTGANVLTF
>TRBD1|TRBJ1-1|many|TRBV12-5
TGTGCTAGTGGTTTGGACAGGGGGCGGTCTGAAGCTTTCTTT
CASGLDRGRSEAFF
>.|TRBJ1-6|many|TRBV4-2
TGTGCCAGCAGCCAAGATCGATCGGCCGATTCACCCCTCCACTTT
CASSQDRSADSPLHF
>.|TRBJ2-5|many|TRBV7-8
TGTGCCAGCAGCTTAGCTATAGCTGGGGAGACCCAGTACTTC
CASSLAIAGETQYF
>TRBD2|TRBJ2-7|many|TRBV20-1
TGCAGTGCTACGGAGTCATCTAGCGGGGCCATCTACGAGCAGTACTTC
CSATESSSGAIYEQYF
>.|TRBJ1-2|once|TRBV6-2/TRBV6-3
TGTGCCAGCAGGCCGCGGGACTATGGCTACACCTTC
CASRPRDYGYTF
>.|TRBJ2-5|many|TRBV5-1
TGCGCCAGCAGCTTCGAACCTCGGGAGACCCAGTACTTC
CASSFEPRETQYF
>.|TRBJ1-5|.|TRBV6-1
TGTGCCAGCAGTGAAGGGGCGGGTCACACTCAGCCCCAGCATTTT
CASSEGAGHTQPQHF
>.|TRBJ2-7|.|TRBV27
TGTGCCAGCAGTTCCCTAGCGCAACCCTCCTACGAGCAGTACTTC
CASSSLAQPSYEQYF
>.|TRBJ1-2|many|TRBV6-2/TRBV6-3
TGTGCCAGCACTTTGGGAGCTAACTATGGCTACACCTTC
CASTLGANYGYTF
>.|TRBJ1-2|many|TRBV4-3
TGCGCCAGCAGCCAAGAGCATCCCGGGGATGGCTACACCTTC
CASSQEHPGDGYTF
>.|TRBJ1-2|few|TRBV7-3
TGTGCCAGCAGCTTATTCGGGTGGGACGTCTATGGCTACACCTTC
CASSLFGWDVYGYTF
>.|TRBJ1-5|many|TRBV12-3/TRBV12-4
TGTGCCAGCAGTCCTCCCGACAGAGGGACCCAGGTCCCCAATTTT
CASSPPDRGTQVPNF
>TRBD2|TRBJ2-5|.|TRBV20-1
TGCAGTGCTAGATCCGGGACTAGCGGAGAGACCCAGTACTTC
CSARSGTSGETQYF
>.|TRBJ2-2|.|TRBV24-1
.
CATSEPRQNTGELFFFFFFFF
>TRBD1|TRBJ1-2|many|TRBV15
TGTGCCACCAGCAGAGAAGGGGGGCGGGACAGAGGCGGCTACACCTTC
CATSREGGRDRGGYTF
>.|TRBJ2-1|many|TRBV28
TGTGCCAGCAGTTTGCGGCAGGGCGGGTACAATGAGCAGTTCTTC
CASSLRQGGYNEQFF
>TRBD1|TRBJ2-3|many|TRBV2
TGTGCCAGCAGTTTCCCAATCGTACAGGGGGGGCAGTATTTT
CASSFPIVQGGQYF
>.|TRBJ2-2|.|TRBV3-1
TGTGCCAGCAGCCCCGGGGTAGCAGTATGGGAGCTGTTTTTT
CASSPGVAVWELFF
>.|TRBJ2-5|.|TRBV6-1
TGTGCCAGCAGTTACTCGATGGACAAGCCATCCAGTGCTGGTCCAGAGACCCAGTACTTC
CASSYSMDKPSSAGPETQYF
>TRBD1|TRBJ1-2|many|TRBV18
TGTGCCAGCTCACCAGGGGGACAGGGAAATGGCTACACCTTC
CASSPGGQGNGYTF
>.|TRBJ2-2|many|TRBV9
TGTGCCAGCAGCGGTGGGGACATCCCGAACACCGGGGAGCTGTTTTTT
CASSGGDIPNTGELFF
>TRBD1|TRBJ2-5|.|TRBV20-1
TGCAGTGCTAGAGCCGCACCAGGGGGCCTAGAGACCCAGTACTTC
CSARAAPGGLETQYF
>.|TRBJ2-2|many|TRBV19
TGTGCCAGTAGTACGACAGGCCTTAGGGAGCTGTTTTTT
CASSTTGLRELFF
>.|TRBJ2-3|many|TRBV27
TGTGCCAGCAGTCCCCGCAGGGCTCCAGTTTCAGATACGCAGTATTTT
CASSPRRAPVSDTQYF
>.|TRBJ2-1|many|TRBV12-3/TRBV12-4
TGTGCCAGCAGTTTAGGGGACTCGCGGTTCTTC
CASSLGDSRFF
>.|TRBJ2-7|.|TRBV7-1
TGTGCCAGCAGCGAGATCTGGGGTGGCTCCTACGAGCAGTACTTC
CASSEIWGGSYEQYF
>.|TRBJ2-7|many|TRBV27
TGTGCCAGCAGTTTGGACGGCATCCACGAGCAGTACTTC
CASSLDGIHEQYF
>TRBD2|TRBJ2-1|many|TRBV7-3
TGTGCCAGCAGCGGCGGGACTAGCGGCTACAATGAGCAGTTCTTC
CASSGGTSGYNEQFF
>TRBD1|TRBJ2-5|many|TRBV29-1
TGCAGCGTTGTGACAGGGGGAGAGACCCAGTACTTC
CSVVTGGETQYF
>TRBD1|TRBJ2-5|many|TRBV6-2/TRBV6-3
TGTGCCAGCAGTCCCACAGGGGGACGTGCAGAGACCCAGTACTTC
CASSPTGGRAETQYF
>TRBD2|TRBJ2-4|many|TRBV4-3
TGCGCCAGCAGCCAACGGGAGGGGTACATTCAGTACTTC
CASSQREGYIQYF
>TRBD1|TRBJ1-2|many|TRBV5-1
TGCGCCAGCAGCTTAAACCCGGGACAGTACTATGGCTACACCTTC
CASSLNPGQYYGYTF
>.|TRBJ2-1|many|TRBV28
TGTGCCAGCAGGGAGGGGGGGTACAATGAGCAGTTCTTC
CASREGGYNEQFF
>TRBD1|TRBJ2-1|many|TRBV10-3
TGTGCCATCAGGACGGACAGGTGGAGAAACGGTGAGCAGTTCTTC
CAIRTDRWRNGEQFF
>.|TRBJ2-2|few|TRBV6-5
TGTGCCAGCAGTTACTCGAAGACCTCCACCGGGGAGCTGTTTTTT
CASSYSKTSTGELFF
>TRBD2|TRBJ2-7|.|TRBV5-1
TGTGCCAGCAGCTTCGGGCTAGCGGCAAATTACGAGCAGTACTTC
CASSFGLAANYEQYF
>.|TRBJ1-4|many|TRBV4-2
TGTGCCAGCAGCCCCCCGGGCAGGGAGGGTGAAAAACTGTTTTTT
CASSPPGREGEKLFF
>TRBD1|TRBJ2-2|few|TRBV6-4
TGTGCCAGCAGTGACTCGACAGGGGCCGGGGAGCTGTTTTTT
CASSDSTGAGELFF
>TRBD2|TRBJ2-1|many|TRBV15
TGTGCCACCAGCAGAGATCTGCGGGGTAGCGGGGGGTATCCTTTCTACAATGAGCAGTTCTTC
CATSRDLRGSGGYPFYNEQFF
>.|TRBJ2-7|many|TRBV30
TGTGCCTGGAGTGCTGGACCAAACTACGAGCAGTACTTC
CAWSAGPNYEQYF
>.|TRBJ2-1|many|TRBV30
TGTGCCTGGAGCGGAGGGGTAGGGGGGAATGAGCAGTTCTTC
CAWSGGVGGNEQFF
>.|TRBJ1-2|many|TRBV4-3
TGCGCCAGCAGCCCGGGCCAGCAGTATGGCTACACCTTC
CASSPGQQYGYTF
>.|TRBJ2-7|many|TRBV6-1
TGTGCCAGCAGGAACATCGTAACGGGCTACGCCTACGAGCAGTACTTC
CASRNIVTGYAYEQYF
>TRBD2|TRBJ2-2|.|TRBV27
TGTGCCAGCCGTATCGCGGGAGTGAGGGCCGGGGAGCTGTTTTTT
CASRIAGVRAGELFF
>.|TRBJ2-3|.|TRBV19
TGTGCCAGTAGTACAGGTAGCGGAAAGCCAGATACGCAGTATTTT
CASSTGSGKPDTQYF
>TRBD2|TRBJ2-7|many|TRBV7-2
TGTGCCAGCAGCTCACGGGGGCTAGCGGGACCCTACGAGCAGTACTTC
CASSSRGLAGPYEQYF
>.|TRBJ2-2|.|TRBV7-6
TGTGCCAGCAGCTTACCCCGGGGGCAGCCCCTAGGGAACACCGGGGAGCTGTTTTTT
CASSLPRGQPLGNTGELFF